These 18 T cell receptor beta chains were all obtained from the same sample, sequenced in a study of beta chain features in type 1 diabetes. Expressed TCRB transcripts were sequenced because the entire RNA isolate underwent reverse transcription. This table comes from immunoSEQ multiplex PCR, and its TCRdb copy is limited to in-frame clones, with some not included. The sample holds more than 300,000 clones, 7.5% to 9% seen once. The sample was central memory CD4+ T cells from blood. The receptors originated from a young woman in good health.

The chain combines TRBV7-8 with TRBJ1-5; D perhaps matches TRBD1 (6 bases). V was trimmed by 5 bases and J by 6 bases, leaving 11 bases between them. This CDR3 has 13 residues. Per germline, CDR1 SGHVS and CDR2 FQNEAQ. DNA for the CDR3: TGTGCCAGCAGCACGGACAGCGGTCAGCCCCAGCATTTT. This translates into CASSTDSGQPQHF.

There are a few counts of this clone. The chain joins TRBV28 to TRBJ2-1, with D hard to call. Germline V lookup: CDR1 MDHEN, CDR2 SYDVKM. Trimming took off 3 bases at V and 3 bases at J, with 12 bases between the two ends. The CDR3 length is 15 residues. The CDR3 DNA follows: TGTGCCAGCAGTTTGGCAGGCGCTAACTACAATGAGCAGTTCTTC. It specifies CASSLAGANYNEQFF.

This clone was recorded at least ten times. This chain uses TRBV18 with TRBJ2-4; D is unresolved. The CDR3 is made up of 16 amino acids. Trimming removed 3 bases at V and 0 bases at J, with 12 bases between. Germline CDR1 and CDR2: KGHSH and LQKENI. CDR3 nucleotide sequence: TGTGCCAGCTCACCTCAAAAGGTCCTAGCCAAAAACATTCAGTACTTC. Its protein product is CASSPQKVLAKNIQYF.

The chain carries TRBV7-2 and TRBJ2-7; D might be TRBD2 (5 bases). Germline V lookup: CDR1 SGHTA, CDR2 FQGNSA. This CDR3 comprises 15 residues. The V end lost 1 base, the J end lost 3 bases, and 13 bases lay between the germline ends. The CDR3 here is CASSLVGSGYYEQYF. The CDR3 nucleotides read TGTGCCAGCAGCTTAGTAGGGTCGGGGTACTACGAGCAGTACTTC. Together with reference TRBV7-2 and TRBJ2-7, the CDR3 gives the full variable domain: GAGVSQSPSNKVTEKGKDVELRCDPISGHTALYWYRQSLGQGLEFLIYFQGNSAPDKSGLPSDRFSAERTGGSVSTLTIQRTQQEDSAVYLCASSLVGSGYYEQYFGPGTRLTVT.

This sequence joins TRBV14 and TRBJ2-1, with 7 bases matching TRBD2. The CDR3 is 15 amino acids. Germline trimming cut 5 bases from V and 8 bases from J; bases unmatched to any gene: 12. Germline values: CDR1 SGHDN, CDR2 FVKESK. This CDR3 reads CASSFLPGRVDEQFF. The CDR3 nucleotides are TGTGCCAGCAGCTTCTTGCCTGGGAGGGTCGATGAGCAGTTCTTC. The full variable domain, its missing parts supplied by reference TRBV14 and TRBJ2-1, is EAGVTQFPSHSVIEKGQTVTLRCDPISGHDNLYWYRRVMGKEIKFLLHFVKESKQDESGMPNNRFLAERTGGTYSTLKVQPAELEDSGVYFCASSFLPGRVDEQFFGPGTRLTVL.

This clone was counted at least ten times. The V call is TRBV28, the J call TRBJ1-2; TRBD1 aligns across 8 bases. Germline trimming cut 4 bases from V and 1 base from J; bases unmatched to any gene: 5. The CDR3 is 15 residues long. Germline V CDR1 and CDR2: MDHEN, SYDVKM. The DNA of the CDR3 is TGTGCCAGCAGTTCCATCGGACAGGGTAACTATGGCTACACCTTC. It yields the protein CASSSIGQGNYGYTF.

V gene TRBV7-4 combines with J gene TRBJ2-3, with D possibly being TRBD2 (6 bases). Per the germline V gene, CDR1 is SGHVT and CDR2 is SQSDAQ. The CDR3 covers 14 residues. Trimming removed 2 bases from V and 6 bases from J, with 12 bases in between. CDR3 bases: TGTGCCAGCAGCTTATGTGGGGGGTCCGATACGCAGTATTTT. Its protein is CASSLCGGSDTQYF.

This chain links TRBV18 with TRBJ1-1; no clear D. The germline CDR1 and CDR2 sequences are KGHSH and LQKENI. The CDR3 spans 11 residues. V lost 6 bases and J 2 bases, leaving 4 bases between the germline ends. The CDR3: CASSLNTEAFF. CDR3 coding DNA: TGTGCCAGCTCCCTAAACACTGAAGCTTTCTTT.

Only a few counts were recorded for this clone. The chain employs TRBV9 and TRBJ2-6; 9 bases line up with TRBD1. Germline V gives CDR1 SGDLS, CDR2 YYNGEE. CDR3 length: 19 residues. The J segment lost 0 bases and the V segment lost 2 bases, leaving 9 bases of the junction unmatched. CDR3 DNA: TGTGCCAGCAGCGTTGGCCTGGGACAGGGCTCCTCTGGGGCCAACGTCCTGACTTTC. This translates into CASSVGLGQGSSGANVLTF.

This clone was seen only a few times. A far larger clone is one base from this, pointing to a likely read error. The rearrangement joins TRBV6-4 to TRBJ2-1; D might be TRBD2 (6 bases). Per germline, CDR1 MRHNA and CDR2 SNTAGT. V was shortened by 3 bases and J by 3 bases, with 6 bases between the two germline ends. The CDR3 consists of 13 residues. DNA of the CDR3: TGTGCCAGCAGTGAGACTAGCTACAATGAGCAGTTCTTC. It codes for CASSETSYNEQFF.

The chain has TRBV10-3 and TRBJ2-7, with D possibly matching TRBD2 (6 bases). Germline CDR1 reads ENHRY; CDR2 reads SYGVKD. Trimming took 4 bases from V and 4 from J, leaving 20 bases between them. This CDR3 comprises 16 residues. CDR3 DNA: TGTGCCATCAGTGGTTCGACTAGTCCGATCGTATACGAGCAGTACTTC. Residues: CAISGSTSPIVYEQYF.

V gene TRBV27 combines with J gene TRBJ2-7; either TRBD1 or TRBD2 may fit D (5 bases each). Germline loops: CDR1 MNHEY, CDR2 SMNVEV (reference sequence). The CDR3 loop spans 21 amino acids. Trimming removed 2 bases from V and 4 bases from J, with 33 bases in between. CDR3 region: CASSLEGPHSGYRFWRYEQYF. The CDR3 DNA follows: TGTGCCAGCAGTTTAGAGGGGCCGCATTCGGGTTATCGATTTTGGCGTTACGAGCAGTACTTC.

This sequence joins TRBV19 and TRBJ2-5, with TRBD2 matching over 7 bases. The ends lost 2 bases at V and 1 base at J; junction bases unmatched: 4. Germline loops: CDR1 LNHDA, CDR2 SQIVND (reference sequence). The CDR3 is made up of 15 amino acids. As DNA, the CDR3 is TGTGCCAGTAGTATATTAGCGGGCCTCCAAGAGACCCAGTACTTC. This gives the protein CASSILAGLQETQYF.

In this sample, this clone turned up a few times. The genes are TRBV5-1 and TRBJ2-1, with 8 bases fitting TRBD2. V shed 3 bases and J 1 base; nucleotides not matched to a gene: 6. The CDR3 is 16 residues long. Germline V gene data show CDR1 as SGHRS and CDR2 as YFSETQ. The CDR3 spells CASSSGLDPSYNEQFF. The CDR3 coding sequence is TGCGCCAGCAGCTCGGGACTAGACCCTTCCTACAATGAGCAGTTCTTC.

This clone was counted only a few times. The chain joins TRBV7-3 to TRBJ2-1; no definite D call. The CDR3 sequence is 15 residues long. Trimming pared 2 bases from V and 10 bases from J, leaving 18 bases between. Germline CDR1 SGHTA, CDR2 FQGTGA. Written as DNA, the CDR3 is TGTGCCAGCAGCTTAGACGGGCTAGGTGCCCGGGAGCAGTTCTTC. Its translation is CASSLDGLGAREQFF.

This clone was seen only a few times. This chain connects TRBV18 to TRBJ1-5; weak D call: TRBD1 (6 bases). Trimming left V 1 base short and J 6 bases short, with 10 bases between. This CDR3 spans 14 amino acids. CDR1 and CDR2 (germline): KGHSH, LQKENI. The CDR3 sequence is CASSPRAGAQPQHF. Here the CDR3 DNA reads TGTGCCAGCTCACCACGAGCAGGGGCTCAGCCCCAGCATTTT.

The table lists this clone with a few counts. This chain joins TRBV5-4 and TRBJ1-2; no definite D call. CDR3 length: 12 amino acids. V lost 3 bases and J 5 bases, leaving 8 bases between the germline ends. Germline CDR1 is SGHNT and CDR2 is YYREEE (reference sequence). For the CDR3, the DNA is TGTGCCAGCAGCTACCGGGATTATGGCTACACCTTC. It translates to CASSYRDYGYTF. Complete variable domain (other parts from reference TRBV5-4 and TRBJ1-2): ETGVTQSPTHLIKTRGQQVTLRCSSQSGHNTVSWYQQALGQGPQFIFQYYREEENGRGNFPPRFSGLQFPNYSSELNVNALELDDSALYLCASSYRDYGYTFGSGTRLTVV.

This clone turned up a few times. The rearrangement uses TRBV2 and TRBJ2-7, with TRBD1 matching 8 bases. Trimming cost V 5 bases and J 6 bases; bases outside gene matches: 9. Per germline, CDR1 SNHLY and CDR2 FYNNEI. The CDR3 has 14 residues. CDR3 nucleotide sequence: TGTGCCAGCAGTCTAGAGGACAGGGTCGGCGAGCAGTACTTC. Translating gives CASSLEDRVGEQYF.